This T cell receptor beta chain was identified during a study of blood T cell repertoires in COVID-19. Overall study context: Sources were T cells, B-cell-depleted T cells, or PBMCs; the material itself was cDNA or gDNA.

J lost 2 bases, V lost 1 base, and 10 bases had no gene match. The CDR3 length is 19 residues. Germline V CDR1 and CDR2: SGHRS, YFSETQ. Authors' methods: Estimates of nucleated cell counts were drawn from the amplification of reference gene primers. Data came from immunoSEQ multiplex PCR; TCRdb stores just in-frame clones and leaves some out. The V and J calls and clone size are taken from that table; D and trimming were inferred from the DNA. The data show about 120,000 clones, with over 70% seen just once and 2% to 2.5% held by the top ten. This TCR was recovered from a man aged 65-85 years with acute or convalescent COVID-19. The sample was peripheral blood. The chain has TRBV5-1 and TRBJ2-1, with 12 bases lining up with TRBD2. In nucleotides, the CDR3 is TGCGCCAGCAGCTTGAGACTAGCGGGGGCCCAAATCGCCTACAATGAGCAGTTCTTC. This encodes CASSLRLAGAQIAYNEQFF. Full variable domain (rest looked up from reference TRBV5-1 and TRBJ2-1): KAGVTQTPRYLIKTRGQQVTLSCSPISGHRSVSWYQQTPGQGLQFLFEYFSETQRNKGNFPGRFSGRQFSNSRSEMNVSTLELGDSALYLCASSLRLAGAQIAYNEQFFGPGTRLTVL.